Shown below are 10 T cell receptor beta chains from a single sample sequenced in a study of blood T cell repertoires in COVID-19. Data came from immunoSEQ multiplex PCR; TCRdb stores just in-frame clones and leaves some out. The data hold hundreds of thousands of clones, with about nine tenths observed a single time. Sequenced: PBMCs or T cells enriched from blood (not recorded which). The receptors originated from a man in his forties or fifties who had recovered from COVID-19.

The gene calls are TRBV24-1 and TRBJ1-5; D remains ambiguous. Trimming removed 4 bases from V and 1 base from J, with 13 bases in between. In germline, CDR1 is KGHDR, CDR2 SFDVKD. There are 16 residues in the CDR3. The DNA of the CDR3 is TGTGCCACCAGTGACGGGTTCAGTGGAAGCAATCAGCCCCAGCATTTT. Its protein product is CATSDGFSGSNQPQHF.

The chain couples TRBV7-9 to TRBJ1-2; 9 nucleotides agree with TRBD1. Unmatched junction bases numbered 4, after V lost 5 bases and J lost 12 bases. The CDR3 is 11 residues long. Germline V lookup: CDR1 SEHNR, CDR2 FQNEAQ (reference sequence). The CDR3 nucleotides are TGTGCCAGCAGCCAACAGGGGGCTGACACCTTC. Translation gives CASSQQGADTF.

The chain carries TRBV9 and TRBJ2-1; maybe TRBD2 (6 bases). Trimming took off 3 bases at V and 9 bases at J, with 16 bases between the two ends. The CDR3 length is 14 residues. Germline V gene data show CDR1 as SGDLS and CDR2 as YYNGEE. The CDR3 protein is CASSETGGIGEQFF. The CDR3 DNA reads TGTGCCAGCAGCGAGACGGGCGGGATAGGTGAGCAGTTCTTC.

J is TRBJ2-1 and V is TRBV15, with 8 bases matching TRBD2. CDR3 length equals 13 residues. Germline lookup yields CDR1 LNHNV and CDR2 YYDKDF (reference sequence). The V segment lost 3 bases and the J segment 8 bases; nucleotides outside the gene matches: 3. The CDR3 DNA reads TGTGCCACCAGCAGCGGGGGGGCGGATGAGCAGTTCTTC. As protein: CATSSGGADEQFF. Together with reference TRBV15 and TRBJ2-1, the CDR3 gives the full variable domain: DAMVIQNPRYQVTQFGKPVTLSCSQTLNHNVMYWYQQKSSQAPKLLFHYYDKDFNNEADTPDNFQSRRPNTSFCFLDIRSPGLGDTAMYLCATSSGGADEQFFGPGTRLTVL.

The rearrangement links TRBV18 to TRBJ2-2, with D possibly matching TRBD2 (6 bases). CDR1 is KGHSH, CDR2 LQKENI, per germline. There are 15 residues in the CDR3. Trimming cost V 1 base and J 3 bases, with 9 bases left between them. The CDR3 is CASSPLAEDTGELFF. CDR3 nucleotide sequence: TGTGCCAGCTCACCACTAGCGGAGGACACCGGGGAGCTGTTTTTT.

The gene calls are TRBV2 and TRBJ2-3; D is uncertain. CDR3 length equals 11 residues. V shed 8 bases and J shed 4 bases, with 7 bases lying between them. Germline V gives CDR1 SNHLY, CDR2 FYNNEI. The CDR3 loop is CASVYSDTQYF. As DNA, the CDR3 is TGTGCCAGCGTGTACTCAGATACGCAGTATTTT.

The V call is TRBV10-2, the J call TRBJ1-5; D not certain. The germline V gene has CDR1 WSHSY and CDR2 SAAADI. V was cut by 8 bases and J by 6 bases, with 14 bases left in between. The CDR3 is 13 amino acids. As DNA, the CDR3 is TGCGCCAGCCGTGGCCAGGATGGTCAGCCCCAGCATTTT. Its protein product is CASRGQDGQPQHF.

This clone was observed a handful of times. V gene TRBV9 combines with J gene TRBJ1-2; D not resolved. Trimming left V 3 bases short and J 8 bases short, with 14 bases between. This CDR3 has 13 residues. From germline, CDR1 is SGDLS and CDR2 YYNGEE. The CDR3 DNA sequence: TGTGCCAGCAGCGCTGGCCTCCTCCTGGGCTACACCTTC. It codes for CASSAGLLLGYTF.

V usage is TRBV15 and J usage is TRBJ1-5, with 10 bases that match TRBD1. The CDR3 has 15 residues. CDR1 LNHNV and CDR2 YYDKDF come from the germline V gene (reference sequence). With V trimmed by 2 bases and J by 6 bases, 4 bases remained unmatched. The DNA of the CDR3 is TGTGCCACCAGCAGACCGACAGGGGGCCGTCAGCCCCAGCATTTT. Amino acid sequence: CATSRPTGGRQPQHF.

The V call is TRBV15, the J call TRBJ2-7; no clear D gene. V was pared by 0 bases and J by 0 bases, with 6 bases between. The CDR3 has 14 residues. CDR1 and CDR2 from the germline V gene are LNHNV and YYDKDF (reference sequence). CDR3 region: CATSRDYSSYEQYF. CDR3 DNA: TGTGCCACCAGCAGAGATTACAGCTCCTACGAGCAGTACTTC.